This entry describes one TCR beta chain. The germline CDR1 and CDR2 sequences are WSHSY and SAAADI. V was shortened by 5 bases and J by 6 bases, with 13 bases between the two germline ends. The CDR3 runs 13 residues. These data originate in a study of human T cells and chemical hapten exposure. The time point denotes: patch test 1, 2 weeks after DPC sensitization. Treatment described: therapeutic diphenylcyclopropenone sensitization with weekly scalp DPC. It was unfractionated whole blood from which total RNA was extracted. TCRdb itself ran the RACE reads through MiXCR, one entry per CDR3 protein. The sample holds approximately 52,000 distinct CDR3 sequences, approximately 11% seen once.

The receptor's source is a woman aged 40 to 49 with alopecia areata. Some clones in this sample may be carry-over from other donors' samples. Sequenced here: whole blood, sampled in connection with sensitization to the hapten diphenylcyclopropenone (DPC). This chain connects TRBV10-2 to TRBJ1-2; D not resolved. The CDR3 spells CASSRPQRDGYTF. For the CDR3, the DNA is TGCGCCAGCAGTCGTCCCCAGAGGGATGGCTACACCTTC.